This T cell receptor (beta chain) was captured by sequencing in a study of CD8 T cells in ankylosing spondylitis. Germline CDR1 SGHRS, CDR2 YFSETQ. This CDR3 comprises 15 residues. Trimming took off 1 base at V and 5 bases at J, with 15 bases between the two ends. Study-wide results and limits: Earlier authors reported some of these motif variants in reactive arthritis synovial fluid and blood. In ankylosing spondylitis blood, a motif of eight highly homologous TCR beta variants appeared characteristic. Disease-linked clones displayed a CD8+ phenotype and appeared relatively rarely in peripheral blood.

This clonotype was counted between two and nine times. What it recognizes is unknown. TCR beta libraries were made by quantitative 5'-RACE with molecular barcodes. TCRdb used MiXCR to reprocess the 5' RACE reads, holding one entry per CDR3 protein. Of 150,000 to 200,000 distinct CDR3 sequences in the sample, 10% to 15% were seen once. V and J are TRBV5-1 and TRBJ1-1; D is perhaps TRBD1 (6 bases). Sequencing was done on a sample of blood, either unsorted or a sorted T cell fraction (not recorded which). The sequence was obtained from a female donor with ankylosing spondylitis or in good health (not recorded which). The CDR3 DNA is TGCGCCAGCAGCTTGAGCGGAGGGGGAAGGACTGAAGCTTTCTTT. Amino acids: CASSLSGGGRTEAFF.